This T cell receptor (beta chain) was documented in a study of neurological immune-mediated disorders. There are a few counts of this clonotype. As the CDR3 is not closed by the conserved phenylalanine or tryptophan, this likely results from a read error. TCRdb redid the calling of the 5' RACE reads with MiXCR, one entry per CDR3 protein. Of about 46,000 distinct CDR3 sequences in the sample, under 3.5% are singletons; the top ten hold over 13%. The source material was PBMCs. The receptor's source is a woman in her forties or fifties with multiple sclerosis.

DNA of the CDR3: TGTGCCAGCAGTCCGCCGACAGCTTATGGCTACACCAAC. Residues: CASSPPTAYGYTN. This chain uses TRBV25-1 with TRBJ1-2; possible D gene TRBD1, 5 bases. V was clipped by 5 bases and J by 5 bases, with 12 bases between them. Looked up from germline, CDR1 is MGHDK and CDR2 is SYGVNS. This CDR3 has 13 residues.